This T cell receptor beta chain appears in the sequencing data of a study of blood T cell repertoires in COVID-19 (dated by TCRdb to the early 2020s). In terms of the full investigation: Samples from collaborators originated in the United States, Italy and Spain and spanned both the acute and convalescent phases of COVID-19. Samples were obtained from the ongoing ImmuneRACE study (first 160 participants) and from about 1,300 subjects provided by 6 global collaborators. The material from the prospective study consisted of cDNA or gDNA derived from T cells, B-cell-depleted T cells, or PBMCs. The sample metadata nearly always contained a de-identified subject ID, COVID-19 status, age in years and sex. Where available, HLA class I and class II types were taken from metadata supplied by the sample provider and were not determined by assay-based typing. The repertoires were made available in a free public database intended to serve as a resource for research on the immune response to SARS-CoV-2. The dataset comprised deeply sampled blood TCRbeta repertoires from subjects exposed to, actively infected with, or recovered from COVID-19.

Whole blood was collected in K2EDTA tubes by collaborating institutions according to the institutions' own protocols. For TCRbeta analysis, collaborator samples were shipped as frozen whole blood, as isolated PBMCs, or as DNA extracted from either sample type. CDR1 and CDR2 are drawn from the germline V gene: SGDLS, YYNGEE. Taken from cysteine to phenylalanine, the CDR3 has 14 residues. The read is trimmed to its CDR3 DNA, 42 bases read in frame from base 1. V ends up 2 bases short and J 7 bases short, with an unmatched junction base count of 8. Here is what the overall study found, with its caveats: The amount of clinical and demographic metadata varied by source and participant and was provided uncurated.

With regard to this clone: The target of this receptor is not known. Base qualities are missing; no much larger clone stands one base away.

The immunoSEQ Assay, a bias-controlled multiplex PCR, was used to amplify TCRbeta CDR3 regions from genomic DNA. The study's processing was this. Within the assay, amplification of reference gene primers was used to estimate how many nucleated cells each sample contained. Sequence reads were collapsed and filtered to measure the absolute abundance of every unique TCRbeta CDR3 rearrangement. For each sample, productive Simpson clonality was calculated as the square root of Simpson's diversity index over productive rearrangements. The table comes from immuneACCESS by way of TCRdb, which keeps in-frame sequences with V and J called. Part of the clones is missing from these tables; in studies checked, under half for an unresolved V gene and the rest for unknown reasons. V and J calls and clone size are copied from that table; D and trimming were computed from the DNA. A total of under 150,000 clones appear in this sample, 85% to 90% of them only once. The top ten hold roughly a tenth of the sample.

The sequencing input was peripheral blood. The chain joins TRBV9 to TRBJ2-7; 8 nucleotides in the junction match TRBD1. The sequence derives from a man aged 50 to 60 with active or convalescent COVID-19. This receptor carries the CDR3 CASSVDGTGREQYF. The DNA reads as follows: TGTGCCAGCAGCGTCGACGGGACAGGACGAGAGCAGTACTTC.